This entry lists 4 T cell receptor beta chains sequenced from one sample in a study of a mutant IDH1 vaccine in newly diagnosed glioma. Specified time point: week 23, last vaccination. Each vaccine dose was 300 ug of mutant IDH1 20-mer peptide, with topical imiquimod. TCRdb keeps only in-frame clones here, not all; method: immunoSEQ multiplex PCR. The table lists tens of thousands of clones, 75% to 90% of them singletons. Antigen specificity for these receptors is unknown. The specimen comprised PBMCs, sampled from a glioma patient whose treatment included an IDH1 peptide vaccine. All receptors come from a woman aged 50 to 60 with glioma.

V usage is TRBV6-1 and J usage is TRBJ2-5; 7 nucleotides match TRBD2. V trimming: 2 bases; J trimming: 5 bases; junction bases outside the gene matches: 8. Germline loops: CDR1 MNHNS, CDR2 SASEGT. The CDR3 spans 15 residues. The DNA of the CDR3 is TGTGCCAGCAGTGAACGGGGGAGGGTTGGGGAGACCCAGTACTTC. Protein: CASSERGRVGETQYF.

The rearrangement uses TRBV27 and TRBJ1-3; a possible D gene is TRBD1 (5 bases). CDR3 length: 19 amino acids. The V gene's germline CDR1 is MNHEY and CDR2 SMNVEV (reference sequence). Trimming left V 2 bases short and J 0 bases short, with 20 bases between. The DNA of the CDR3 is TGTGCCAGCAGTTTAACCCCCTTCGACAGAACCAACTCTGGAAACACCATATATTTT. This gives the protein CASSLTPFDRTNSGNTIYF.

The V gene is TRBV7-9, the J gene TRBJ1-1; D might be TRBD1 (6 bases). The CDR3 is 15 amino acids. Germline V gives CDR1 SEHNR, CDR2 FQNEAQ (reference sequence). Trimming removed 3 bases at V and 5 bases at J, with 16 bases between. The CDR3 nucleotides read TGTGCCAGCAGCTTGGGGGCAGGGTTACATACTGAAGCTTTCTTT. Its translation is CASSLGAGLHTEAFF.

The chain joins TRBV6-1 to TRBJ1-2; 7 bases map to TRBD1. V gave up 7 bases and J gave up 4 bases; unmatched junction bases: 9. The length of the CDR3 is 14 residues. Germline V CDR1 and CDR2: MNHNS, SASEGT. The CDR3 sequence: CASNRGSVGYGYTF. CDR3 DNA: TGTGCCAGCAACAGGGGTTCGGTGGGCTATGGCTACACCTTC.